The TCR beta chain described here comes from a study of technical replicates of blood from a few donors. Only in-frame clones appear in the TCRdb table, and some are missing; sequencing was by immunoSEQ multiplex PCR. Among about 76,000 clones listed, 65% to 90% were seen once. Only one count was recorded for this clone. This TCR came from a human donor in good health. Some clones in this sample may be carry-over from other donors' samples. Sequenced sample: PBMCs.

This CDR3 is CASSQDRDNEQFF. CDR3 in DNA: TGTGCCAGCAGCCAAGATCGGGACAATGAGCAGTTCTTC. This chain joins TRBV4-2 and TRBJ2-1; D remains ambiguous. This CDR3 is built from 13 residues. The V gene's germline CDR1 is LGHNA and CDR2 YNFKEQ. The germline V and J ends were trimmed by 0 bases and 5 bases, with 5 bases remaining between them.